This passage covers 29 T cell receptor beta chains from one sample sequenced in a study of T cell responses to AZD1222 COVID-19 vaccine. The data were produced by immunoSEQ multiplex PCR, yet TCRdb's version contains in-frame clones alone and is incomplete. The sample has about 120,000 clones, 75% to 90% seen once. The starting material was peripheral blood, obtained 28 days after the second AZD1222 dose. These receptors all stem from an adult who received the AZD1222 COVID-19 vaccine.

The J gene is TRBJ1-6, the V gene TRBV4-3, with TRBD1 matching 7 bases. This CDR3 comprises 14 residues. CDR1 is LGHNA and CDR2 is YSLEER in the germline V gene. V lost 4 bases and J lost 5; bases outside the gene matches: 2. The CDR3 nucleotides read TGCGCCAGCAGCCCCGGGACAGATAATTCACCCCTCCACTTT. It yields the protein CASSPGTDNSPLHF.

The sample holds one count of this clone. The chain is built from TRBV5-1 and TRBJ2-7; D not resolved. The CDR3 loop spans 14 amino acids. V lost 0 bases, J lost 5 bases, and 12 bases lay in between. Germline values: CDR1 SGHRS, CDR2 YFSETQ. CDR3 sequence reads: CASSLEWPNDEQYF. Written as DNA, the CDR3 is TGCGCCAGCAGCTTGGAATGGCCGAACGACGAGCAGTACTTC.

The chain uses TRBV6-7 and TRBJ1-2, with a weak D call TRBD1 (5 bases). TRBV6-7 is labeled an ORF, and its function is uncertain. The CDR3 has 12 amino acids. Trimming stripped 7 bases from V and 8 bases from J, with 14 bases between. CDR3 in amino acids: CASTTVGCGYTF. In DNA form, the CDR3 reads TGTGCCAGCACGACAGTCGGCTGCGGCTACACCTTC.

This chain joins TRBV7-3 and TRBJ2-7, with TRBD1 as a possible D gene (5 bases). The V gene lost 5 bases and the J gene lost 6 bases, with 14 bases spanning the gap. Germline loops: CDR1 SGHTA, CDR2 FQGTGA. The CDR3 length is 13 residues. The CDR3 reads CASSHDSPSEQYF. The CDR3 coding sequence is TGTGCCAGCAGCCACGACAGTCCCTCCGAGCAGTACTTC.

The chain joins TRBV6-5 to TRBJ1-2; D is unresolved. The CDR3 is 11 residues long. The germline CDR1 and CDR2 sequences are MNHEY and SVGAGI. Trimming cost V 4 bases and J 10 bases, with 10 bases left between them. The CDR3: CASSSAGPYTF. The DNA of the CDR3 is TGTGCCAGCAGTTCGGCAGGTCCCTACACCTTC.

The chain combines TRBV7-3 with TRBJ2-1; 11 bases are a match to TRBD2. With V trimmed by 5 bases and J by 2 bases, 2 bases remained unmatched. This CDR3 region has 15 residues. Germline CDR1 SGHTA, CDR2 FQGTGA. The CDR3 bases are TGTGCCAGCAGCCAGACTAGCGGGGCCTACAATGAGCAGTTCTTC. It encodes CASSQTSGAYNEQFF.

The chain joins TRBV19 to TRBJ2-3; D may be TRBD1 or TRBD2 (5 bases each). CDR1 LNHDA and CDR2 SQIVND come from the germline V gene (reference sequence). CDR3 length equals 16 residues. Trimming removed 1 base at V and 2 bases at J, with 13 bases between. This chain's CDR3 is CASSIGTGRNTDTQYF. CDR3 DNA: TGTGCCAGTAGTATAGGTACGGGACGAAACACAGATACGCAGTATTTT.

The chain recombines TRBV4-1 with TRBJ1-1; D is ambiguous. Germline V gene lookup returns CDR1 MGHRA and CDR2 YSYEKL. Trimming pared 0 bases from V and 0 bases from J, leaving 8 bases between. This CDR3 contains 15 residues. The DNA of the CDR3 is TGCGCCAGCAGCCAAGACGCGTACATGAACACTGAAGCTTTCTTT. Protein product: CASSQDAYMNTEAFF.

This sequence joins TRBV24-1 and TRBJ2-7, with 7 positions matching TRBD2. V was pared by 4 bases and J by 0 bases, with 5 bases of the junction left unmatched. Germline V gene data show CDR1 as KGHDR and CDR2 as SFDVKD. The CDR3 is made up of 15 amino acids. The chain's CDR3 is CATSDTAGSSYEQYF. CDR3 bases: TGTGCCACCAGTGACACAGCGGGAAGCTCCTACGAGCAGTACTTC.

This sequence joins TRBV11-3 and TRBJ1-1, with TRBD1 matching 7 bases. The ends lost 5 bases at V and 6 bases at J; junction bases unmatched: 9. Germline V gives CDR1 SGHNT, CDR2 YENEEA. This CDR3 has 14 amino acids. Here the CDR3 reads CASSVLTGEAEAFF. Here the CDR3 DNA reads TGTGCCAGCAGCGTTCTCACAGGGGAAGCTGAAGCTTTCTTT.

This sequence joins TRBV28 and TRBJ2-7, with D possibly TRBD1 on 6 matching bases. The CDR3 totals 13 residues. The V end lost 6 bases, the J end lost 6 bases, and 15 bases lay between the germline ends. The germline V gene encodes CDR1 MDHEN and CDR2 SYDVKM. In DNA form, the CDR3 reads TGTGCCAGCAGGTTTTCAGGGGCCGGCGAGCAGTACTTC. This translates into CASRFSGAGEQYF.

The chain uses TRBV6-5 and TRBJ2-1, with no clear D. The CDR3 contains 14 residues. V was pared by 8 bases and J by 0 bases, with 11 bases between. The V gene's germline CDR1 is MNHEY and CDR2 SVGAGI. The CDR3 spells CASGDKSSYNEQFF. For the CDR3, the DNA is TGTGCCAGCGGCGATAAGAGCTCCTACAATGAGCAGTTCTTC.

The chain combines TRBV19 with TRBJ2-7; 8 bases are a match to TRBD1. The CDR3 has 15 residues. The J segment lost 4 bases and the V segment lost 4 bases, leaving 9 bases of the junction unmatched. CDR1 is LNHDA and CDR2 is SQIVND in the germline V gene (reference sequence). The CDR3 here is CASSTGQGRAYEQYF. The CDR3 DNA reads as TGTGCCAGTAGTACCGGACAGGGTAGGGCTTACGAGCAGTACTTC.

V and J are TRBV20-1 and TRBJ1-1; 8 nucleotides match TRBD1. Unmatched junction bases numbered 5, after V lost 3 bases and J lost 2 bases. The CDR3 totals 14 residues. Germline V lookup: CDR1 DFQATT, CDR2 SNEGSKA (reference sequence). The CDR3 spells CSASNPGGNTEAFF. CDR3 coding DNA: TGCAGTGCTAGTAATCCAGGGGGCAACACTGAAGCTTTCTTT.

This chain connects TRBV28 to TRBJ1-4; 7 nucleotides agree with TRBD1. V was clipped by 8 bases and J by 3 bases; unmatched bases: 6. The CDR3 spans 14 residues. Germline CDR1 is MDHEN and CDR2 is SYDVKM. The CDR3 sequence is CASLRGLSNEKLFF. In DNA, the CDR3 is TGTGCCAGCCTGAGGGGGCTTTCTAATGAAAAACTGTTTTTT.

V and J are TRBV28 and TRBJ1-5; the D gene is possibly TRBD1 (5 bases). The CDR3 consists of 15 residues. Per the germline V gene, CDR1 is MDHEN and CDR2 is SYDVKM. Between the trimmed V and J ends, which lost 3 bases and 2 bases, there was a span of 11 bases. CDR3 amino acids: CASSFGGGGNQPQHF. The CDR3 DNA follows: TGTGCCAGCAGTTTTGGGGGAGGGGGCAATCAGCCCCAGCATTTT.

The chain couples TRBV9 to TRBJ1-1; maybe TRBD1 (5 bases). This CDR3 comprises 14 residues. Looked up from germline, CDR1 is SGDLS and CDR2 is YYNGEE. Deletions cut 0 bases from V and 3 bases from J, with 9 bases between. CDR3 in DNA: TGTGCCAGCAGCGTAGCCGGGGGTGACACTGAAGCTTTCTTT. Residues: CASSVAGGDTEAFF.

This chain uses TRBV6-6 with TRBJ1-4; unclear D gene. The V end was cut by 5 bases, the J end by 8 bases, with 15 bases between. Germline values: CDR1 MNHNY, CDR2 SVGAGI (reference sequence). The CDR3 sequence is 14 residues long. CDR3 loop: CASSPGNLREKLFF. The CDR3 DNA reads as TGTGCCAGCAGTCCCGGGAACTTAAGGGAAAAACTGTTTTTT.

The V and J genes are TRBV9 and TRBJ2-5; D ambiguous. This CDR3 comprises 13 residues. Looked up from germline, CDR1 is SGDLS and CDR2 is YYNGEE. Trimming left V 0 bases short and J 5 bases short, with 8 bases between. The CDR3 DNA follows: TGTGCCAGCAGCGTAGACCTTCGGGAGACCCAGTACTTC. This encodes CASSVDLRETQYF.

CDR3 protein: CASSFGGAEADTQYF. The CDR3 coding sequence is TGTGCCAGCAGCTTTGGTGGGGCCGAGGCAGATACGCAGTATTTT. The chain has TRBV7-9 and TRBJ2-3; D perhaps matches TRBD1 (5 bases). V was pared by 3 bases and J by 4 bases, with 14 bases between. Germline CDR1 and CDR2: SEHNR and FQNEAQ (reference sequence). This CDR3 spans 15 amino acids.

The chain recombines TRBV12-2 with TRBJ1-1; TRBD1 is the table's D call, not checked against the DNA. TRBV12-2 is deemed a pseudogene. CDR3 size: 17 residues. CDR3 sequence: CASRLSPSGGRNTEAFF. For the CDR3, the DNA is TGTGCAAGTCGCTTATCTCCCTCAGGGGGCCGAAACACTGAAGCTTTCTTT.

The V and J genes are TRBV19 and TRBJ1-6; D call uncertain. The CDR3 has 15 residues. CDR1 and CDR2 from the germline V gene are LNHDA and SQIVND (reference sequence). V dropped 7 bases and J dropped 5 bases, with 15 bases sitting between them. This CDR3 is CASNRARLDNSPLHF. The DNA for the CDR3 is TGTGCCAGTAATAGAGCGCGGCTGGATAATTCACCCCTCCACTTT.

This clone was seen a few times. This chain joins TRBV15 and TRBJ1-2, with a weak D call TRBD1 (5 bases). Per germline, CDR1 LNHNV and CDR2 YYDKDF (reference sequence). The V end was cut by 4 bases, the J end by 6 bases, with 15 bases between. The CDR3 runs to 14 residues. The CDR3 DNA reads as TGTGCCACCAGCAAATCGGGACGTGGGGATGGCTACACCTTC. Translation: CATSKSGRGDGYTF.

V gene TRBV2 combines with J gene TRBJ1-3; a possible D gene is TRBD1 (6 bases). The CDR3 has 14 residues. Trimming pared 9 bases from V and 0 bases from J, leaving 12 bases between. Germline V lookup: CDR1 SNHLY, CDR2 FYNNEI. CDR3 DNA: TGTGCCAGTCTAACAGGGATCTCTGGAAACACCATATATTTT. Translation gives CASLTGISGNTIYF.

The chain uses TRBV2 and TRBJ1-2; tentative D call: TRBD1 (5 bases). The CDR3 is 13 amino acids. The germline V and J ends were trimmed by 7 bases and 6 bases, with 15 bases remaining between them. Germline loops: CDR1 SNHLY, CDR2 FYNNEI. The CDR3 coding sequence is TGTGCCAGCACGGCCAGGGAGGAGGATGGCTACACCTTC. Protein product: CASTAREEDGYTF.

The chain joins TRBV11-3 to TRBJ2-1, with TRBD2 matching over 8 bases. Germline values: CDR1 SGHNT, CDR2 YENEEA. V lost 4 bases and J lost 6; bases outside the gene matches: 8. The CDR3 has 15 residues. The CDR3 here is CASSSRAGGFNEQFF. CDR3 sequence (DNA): TGTGCCAGCAGCTCGCGGGCGGGGGGATTCAATGAGCAGTTCTTC.

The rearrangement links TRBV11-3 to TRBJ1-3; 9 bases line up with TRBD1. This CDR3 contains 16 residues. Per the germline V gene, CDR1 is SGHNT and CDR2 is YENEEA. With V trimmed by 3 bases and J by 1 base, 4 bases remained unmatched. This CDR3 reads CASSFSGQGSGNTIYF. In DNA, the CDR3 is TGTGCCAGCAGCTTTTCCGGACAGGGGTCTGGAAACACCATATATTTT. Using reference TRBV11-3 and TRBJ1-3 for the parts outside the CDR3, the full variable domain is EAGVVQSPRYKIIEKKQPVAFWCNPISGHNTLYWYLQNLGQGPELLIRYENEEAVDDSQLPKDRFSAERLKGVDSTLKIQPAELGDSAVYLCASSFSGQGSGNTIYFGEGSWLTVV.

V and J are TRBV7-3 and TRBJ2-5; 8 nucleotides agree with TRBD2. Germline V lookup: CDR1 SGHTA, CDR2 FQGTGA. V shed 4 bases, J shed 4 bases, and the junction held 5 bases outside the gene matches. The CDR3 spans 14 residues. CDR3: CASSSGLATETQYF. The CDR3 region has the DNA TGTGCCAGCAGCTCCGGACTAGCTACAGAGACCCAGTACTTC.

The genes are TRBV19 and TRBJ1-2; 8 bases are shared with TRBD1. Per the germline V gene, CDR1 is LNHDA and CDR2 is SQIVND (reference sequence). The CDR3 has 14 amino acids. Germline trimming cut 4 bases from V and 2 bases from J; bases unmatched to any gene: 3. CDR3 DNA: TGTGCCAGTAGTAGCGACAGGGGAAACTATGGCTACACCTTC. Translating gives CASSSDRGNYGYTF.